The T cell receptor beta chain under discussion was sequenced for a study of blood T cell repertoires in COVID-19. Study at large: Researchers got acute and convalescent COVID-19 samples from the United States, Italy and Spain. Nucleic acid was either cDNA or gDNA, and it came from T cells, B-cell-depleted T cells, or PBMCs.

Per the germline V gene, CDR1 is SGHRS and CDR2 is YFSETQ. The V and J ends lost 2 bases and 4 bases respectively, with 12 bases between them. The CDR3 is 15 amino acids. Authors' processing steps: The authors estimated nucleated cell counts from reference gene primer amplification. Only in-frame clones appear in the TCRdb table, and some are missing; sequencing was by immunoSEQ multiplex PCR. That table furnishes V, J and clone size, whereas the DNA furnished D and trimming. The sample has about 110,000 clones; approximately 67% are singletons. Sequencing was done on a sample of peripheral blood. The sequence came from a woman aged 55 to 70 with acute or convalescent COVID-19. The chain employs TRBV5-1 and TRBJ2-2; maybe TRBD1 (6 bases). The CDR3 reads CASSLETGGTGELFF. As DNA, the CDR3 is TGCGCCAGCAGCTTAGAGACAGGAGGCACCGGGGAGCTGTTTTTT.